The 5 T cell receptor beta chains in this list originate from one sample, sequenced in a study of T cell responses to AZD1222 COVID-19 vaccine. Only in-frame clones appear in the TCRdb table, and some are missing; sequencing was by immunoSEQ multiplex PCR. The sample carries 90,000 to 120,000 clones, about nine tenths recorded once. The specimen comprised peripheral blood, sampled on day 0 of AZD1222 vaccination. These receptors all come from an adult in good health.

The chain recombines TRBV5-1 with TRBJ2-1; D possibly corresponds to TRBD2 (6 bases). Looked up from germline, CDR1 is SGHRS and CDR2 is YFSETQ. The CDR3 contains 12 residues. V dropped 3 bases and J dropped 9 bases, with 10 bases sitting between them. The CDR3 DNA sequence: TGCGCCAGCAGCTATCCGGAGGGTGAGCAGTTCTTC. Translated: CASSYPEGEQFF.

V and J are TRBV14 and TRBJ2-7; 8 bases align to TRBD2. This CDR3 has 15 amino acids. Germline V gene lookup returns CDR1 SGHDN and CDR2 FVKESK. V dropped 10 bases and J dropped 3; count of bases not matched to a gene: 14. The CDR3 sequence: CATRWAGGPLYEQYF. The DNA for the CDR3 is TGTGCCACTCGTTGGGCGGGGGGCCCGCTCTACGAGCAGTACTTC.

The CDR3 reads CASSARVETGELFF. DNA for the CDR3: TGTGCCAGCAGCGCCCGAGTAGAAACCGGGGAGCTGTTTTTT. The chain carries TRBV11-3 and TRBJ2-2; D is unclear. The CDR3 spans 14 residues. Germline lookup yields CDR1 SGHNT and CDR2 YENEEA. Trimming left V 5 bases short and J 5 bases short, with 12 bases between.

A remark on this clone: Other DNA variants within this sample encode the same CDR3. The V call is TRBV3-1 (or the pseudogene TRBV3-2), the J call TRBJ1-2; 9 bases map to TRBD1. V dropped 0 bases and J dropped 5; count of bases not matched to a gene: 4. The germline gives CDR1 LGHDT, CDR2 YNNKEL (reference sequence). This CDR3 has 15 amino acids. CDR3 protein: CASSQDLGTGYGYTF. CDR3 in DNA: TGTGCCAGCAGCCAAGATCTGGGGACAGGGTATGGCTACACCTTC.

In the case of this clone: Other DNA sequences in this sample translate to the same CDR3. The rearrangement joins TRBV12-3 or TRBV12-4 to TRBJ1-1; TRBD1 aligns across 7 bases. V trimming: 8 bases; J trimming: 0 bases; junction bases outside the gene matches: 3. The CDR3 extends over 13 amino acids. The CDR3 loop is CASRGQLNTEAFF. The CDR3 nucleotides read TGTGCCAGCCGGGGACAGCTGAACACTGAAGCTTTCTTT.